This T cell receptor beta chain was sequenced for a study of control samples from healthy donors and cancer patients. The assay was immunoSEQ multiplex PCR, and TCRdb's table has in-frame clones only and misses some. The sample lists 150,000 to 200,000 clones; around 91% were seen once. The CDR3 has 11 amino acids. CDR1 LGHDT and CDR2 YNNKEL come from the germline V gene (reference sequence). In regard to this clone: Germline is not matched at one junction end, which may reflect a read error.

The chain recombines TRBV3-1 (or the pseudogene TRBV3-2) with TRBJ1-2; D is unresolved. Sequenced input: blood. The TCR originated in a young woman in good health. This chain's CDR3 is CASSRQHGHTF. CDR3 sequence (DNA): TGTGCCAGCAGCCGGCAACATGGCCACACCTTC.